Listed here are 16 T cell receptor beta chains from one sample, sequenced in a study of metastatic and nonmetastatic thyroid tumors (TCRdb year 2020). No treatment had been received by any patient before thyroid surgery. The library was generated by PCR. Instrument on record: Illumina HiSeq 4000. TCRdb reprocessing: public reads trimmed at Q25 with fastp, clones called with MiXCR, in-frame beta chains kept. The sample table contains 15,000 to 20,000 clones; only one count was recorded for 15% to 19% of them. In total, the top ten clones hold around 15% of the sample. What was sequenced was blood. Source of these receptors: a female donor with papillary thyroid cancer or a benign thyroid nodule (not recorded which). Some clones in this sample may be carry-over from other donors' samples.

This clone is medium-sized in the sample. The rearrangement joins TRBV25-1 to TRBJ2-7, with 10 bases identical to TRBD1. V shed 2 bases, J shed 3 bases, and the junction held 10 bases outside the gene matches. Looked up from germline, CDR1 is MGHDK and CDR2 is SYGVNS. This CDR3 has 17 amino acids. CDR3 region: CASSEPRDRGSRYEQYF. CDR3 in DNA: TGTGCCAGCAGTGAACCCCGGGACAGGGGATCCCGCTACGAGCAGTACTTC.

This clone is classed as medium-sized. The chain joins TRBV19 to TRBJ1-2; D unclear. Between the trimmed V and J ends, which lost 3 bases and 8 bases, there was a span of 19 bases. The CDR3 is 15 amino acids. Germline CDR1 is LNHDA and CDR2 is SQIVND (reference sequence). CDR3 protein: CASSIQARGQGGYTF. CDR3 bases: TGTGCCAGTAGTATCCAGGCGAGAGGTCAAGGAGGCTACACCTTC.

Many counts were recorded for this clone. The chain joins TRBV5-1 to TRBJ2-3; 11 bases line up with TRBD2. V was pared by 3 bases and J by 5 bases, with 8 bases of the junction left unmatched. CDR3 size: 16 residues. Germline CDR1 is SGHRS and CDR2 is YFSETQ. The CDR3 reads CASSSIAGGPGDTQYF. Written as DNA, the CDR3 is TGCGCCAGCAGCTCTATAGCGGGAGGGCCGGGAGATACGCAGTATTTT.

The chain carries TRBV6-1 and TRBJ2-3, with D unresolved. Trimming cost V 2 bases and J 4 bases, with 7 bases left between them. The CDR3 runs 13 residues. Germline V CDR1 and CDR2: MNHNS, SASEGT. CDR3 bases: TGTGCCAGCAGTGAAAGGATTCCAGATACGCAGTATTTT. Translating gives CASSERIPDTQYF.

This clone was counted many times. Other DNA sequences in this sample translate to the same CDR3. V is TRBV14 and J is TRBJ1-2; 7 bases are a match to TRBD1. The germline gives CDR1 SGHDN, CDR2 FVKESK. The CDR3 spans 13 residues. V was clipped by 6 bases and J by 8 bases; unmatched bases: 9. The CDR3 DNA sequence: TGTGCCAGCAGGCCCCGTGACAGGGAAGGCTACACCTTC. This codes for CASRPRDREGYTF.

At least ten counts were recorded for this clone. This CDR3 reads CASRLGQLNTEAFF. For the CDR3, the DNA is TGCGCCAGCAGACTGGGACAGTTGAACACTGAAGCTTTCTTT. V is TRBV5-1 and J is TRBJ1-1, with TRBD1 matching 7 bases. The V gene end was trimmed by 5 bases and the J gene end by 0 bases; junction bases not matched to a gene: 4. The CDR3 has 14 amino acids. The germline V gene encodes CDR1 SGHRS and CDR2 YFSETQ.

This clone was seen a handful of times. One base away lies a much larger clone, so this may be a sequencing read error. The chain combines TRBV10-2 with TRBJ2-4; D is undetermined. CDR1 and CDR2 from the germline V gene are WSHSY and SAAADI. V was pared by 6 bases and J by 2 bases, with 17 bases between. This CDR3 region has 16 residues. For the CDR3, the DNA is TGCGCCAGCAGGGTAACAGAAGGGCTATCCAAAAACATTCAGTACTTC. Translated, it gives CASRVTEGLSKNIQYF.

The chain is built from TRBV30 and TRBJ1-2; 8 bases are shared with TRBD1. Trimming at V came to 4 bases and at J to 13 bases, leaving 17 bases not matched to a gene. This CDR3 spans 14 amino acids. Germline V gene data show CDR1 as GTSNPN and CDR2 as SVGIG (reference sequence). The CDR3 sequence is CAWIVSTGGLGSTF. Written as DNA, the CDR3 is TGTGCCTGGATCGTCTCTACAGGGGGGCTGGGGTCCACCTTC.

This clone was seen at least ten times. Germline is not matched at one junction end, which may reflect a read error. V and J are TRBV6-1 and TRBJ2-7, with D possibly called TRBD1 or TRBD2 (5 bases each). The CDR3 spans 14 residues. Germline V lookup: CDR1 MNHNS, CDR2 SASEGT. The CDR3 protein is CVSSKDGAKYEQYF. The DNA of the CDR3 is TGTGTCAGCAGTAAGGACGGGGCCAAATACGAGCAGTACTTC.

Ten or more counts support this clone. The rearrangement joins TRBV7-9 to TRBJ1-4; 7 bases are shared with TRBD1. V gave up 1 base and J gave up 7 bases; unmatched junction bases: 3. The CDR3 consists of 14 residues. Looked up from germline, CDR1 is SEHNR and CDR2 is FQNEAQ (reference sequence). The CDR3 region has the DNA TGTGCCAGCAGCTTAGGACAGGGAGGTGAAAAACTGTTTTTT. Its protein is CASSLGQGGEKLFF.

This clone was counted ten times or more. The chain recombines TRBV7-9 with TRBJ1-1; 8 nucleotides match TRBD1. J lost 1 base, V lost 3 bases, and 4 bases had no gene match. The CDR3 length is 15 residues. CDR1 is SEHNR, CDR2 FQNEAQ, per germline (reference sequence). For the CDR3, the DNA is TGTGCCAGCAGCTTGGACAGGGACGGGAACACTGAAGCTTTCTTT. Translated, it gives CASSLDRDGNTEAFF.

The rearrangement uses TRBV6-5 and TRBJ2-7, with TRBD1 matching over 7 bases. This CDR3 is built from 17 residues. Germline assignment: CDR1 MNHEY and CDR2 SVGAGI. Trimming took 0 bases from V and 3 from J; bases not matched to a gene: 11. The CDR3 spells CASSYSGRVQGDYEQYF. CDR3 nucleotide sequence: TGTGCCAGCAGTTACTCGGGGCGAGTTCAGGGGGACTACGAGCAGTACTTC.

This clone appeared many times. The J gene is TRBJ2-7, the V gene TRBV7-2; TRBD1 or TRBD2 may be the D gene (5 bases each). The CDR3 loop spans 14 amino acids. The germline CDR1 and CDR2 sequences are SGHTA and FQGNSA. Trimming shortened V by 6 bases and J by 2 bases, and 14 bases separated the two germline ends. CDR3 residues: CASRTRGPTYEQYF. CDR3 DNA: TGTGCCAGCAGAACTAGGGGTCCAACCTACGAGCAGTACTTC.

Within the sample, this clone is medium-sized. The chain links TRBV6-1 to TRBJ2-1, with 12 bases lining up with TRBD2. There are 16 residues in the CDR3. CDR1 is MNHNS, CDR2 SASEGT, per germline. After removal of 5 bases from V and 5 bases from J, the junction contained 7 bases not matched to a gene. For the CDR3, the DNA is TGTGCCAGCAGTCGACTAGCGGGGGTTATGGACAATGAGCAGTTCTTC. This translates into CASSRLAGVMDNEQFF.

This clone has a count of ten or more. The chain combines TRBV12-5 with TRBJ2-7; D gene uncertain. V lost 4 bases and J 5 bases, leaving 9 bases between the germline ends. The CDR3 is 12 amino acids. Germline lookup yields CDR1 LGHNT and CDR2 FRNRAP. In DNA, the CDR3 is TGTGCTAGTGGTTCCAATGTAAACGAGCAGTACTTC. It yields the protein CASGSNVNEQYF.

This clone counts as medium-sized. V and J are TRBV5-1 and TRBJ1-2, with TRBD1 identical over 9 bases. Germline CDR1 and CDR2: SGHRS and YFSETQ. Unmatched junction bases numbered 7, after V lost 4 bases and J lost 6 bases. The CDR3 contains 14 residues. The CDR3 loop reads CASSTGQGLNGYTF. The CDR3 nucleotides are TGCGCCAGCAGCACAGGACAGGGGTTGAATGGCTACACCTTC.